Listed below are T cell receptor beta chains from one sample, sequenced in a study of blood T cells in healthy people across ages. TCRdb re-called the 5' RACE reads with MiXCR, one entry per CDR3 protein. Among around 800,000 distinct CDR3 sequences, 53% were seen once, and the ten largest hold roughly two fifths. Sequencing was performed on blood. The receptors shown here come from an elderly man in good health. The CDR3 runs from the conserved cysteine through the conserved F or W. A D gene is named only where the DNA matches it firmly. Expanded clones are given a class, and other clones once, few, many or no size at all.

j_call d_call clone_size v_call cdr3_nt cdr3_aa
TRBJ1-2 NA NA TRBV6-5 TGTGCCAGCAGTTACTCAAGGAACGGTGGCTACACCTTC CASSYSRNGGYTF
TRBJ1-2 NA NA TRBV14 TGTGCCAGCAGCCAAGTCGCAGGGCTCTATGGCTACACCTTC CASSQVAGLYGYTF
TRBJ2-1 TRBD2 NA TRBV5-1 TGCGCCAGCAGGACTAGCCTCCAAGGGAATGAGCAGTTCTTC CASRTSLQGNEQFF
TRBJ1-1 NA NA TRBV7-9 TGTGCCAGCGTCCCATCAGGGTTGAACACTGAAGCTTTCTTT CASVPSGLNTEAFF
TRBJ2-7 TRBD1 few TRBV12-5 TGTGCTAGTGGTTTGGTATTGGGACAGGGGGTCCCCTACGAGCAGTACTTC CASGLVLGQGVPYEQYF
TRBJ2-4 NA NA TRBV12-3/TRBV12-4 TGTGCCAGCAGTTTAGGTCGGAGGTCGAACATTCAGTACTTC CASSLGRRSNIQYF
TRBJ1-6 NA NA TRBV27 TGTGCCAGCAGTTTATCGACAGTTGGCAACTATAATTCACCCCTCCACTTT CASSLSTVGNYNSPLHF
TRBJ1-6 TRBD1 NA TRBV13 TGTGCCAGCAGCTTAAAAACGGGACAGGGGGCTTCACCCCTCCACTTT CASSLKTGQGASPLHF
TRBJ2-1 NA once TRBV20-1 TGCAGTGCTAGTAAGGGTAGCTCCTACAATGAGCAGTTCTTC CSASKGSSYNEQFF
TRBJ2-7 NA NA TRBV6-1 TGTGCCAGCGCAAGCGACCCGGGGTTGGGGGAGCAGTACTTC CASASDPGLGEQYF
TRBJ2-5 TRBD2 NA TRBV6-2/TRBV6-3 TGTGCCAGCAGCACTTCTAGCGGGAGGCCTGAGCAGTACTTC CASSTSSGRPEQYF
TRBJ2-7 NA NA TRBV7-2 TGTGCCAGCAGCTTAGGGTGGGACAACTCCTACGAGCAGTACTTC CASSLGWDNSYEQYF
TRBJ2-1 TRBD2 few TRBV6-2/TRBV6-3 TGTGCCAGCAGTTTCGGCGGGAGAGGCTACAATGAGCAGTTCTTC CASSFGGRGYNEQFF